The clone carrying this T cell receptor (beta chain) was observed a handful of times. Its antigen remains unidentified. This sample was included in a study of CD8 T cells in ankylosing spondylitis. Overall study findings and caveats: The study looked at matched synovial fluid samples from ankylosing spondylitis patients. Disease-linked clones were reported to be significantly enriched there. For ankylosing spondylitis blood, a TCR beta motif of eight or nine highly homologous variants appeared characteristic.

Preparation of TCR beta libraries was done by quantitative 5'-RACE with molecular barcodes. TCRdb itself ran the 5' RACE reads through MiXCR, one entry per CDR3 protein. The table lists around 770,000 distinct CDR3 sequences, 15% to 20% of them singletons. This TCR was recovered from a male donor with ankylosing spondylitis. Sequencing was performed on blood, either unsorted or a sorted T cell fraction (not recorded which).

CDR3 sequence (DNA): TGTGCCAGCAGTTTATTCCGCAGGTCCAATGAGCAGTTCTTC. Translated: CASSLFRRSNEQFF. The chain has TRBV12-3 or TRBV12-4 and TRBJ2-1; D unresolved. CDR3 length: 14 residues. V was shortened by 2 bases and J by 6 bases, with 11 bases between the two germline ends.